The rows below give T cell receptor beta chains drawn from one sample of a study of beta chain features in type 1 diabetes. Clones were sequenced by immunoSEQ multiplex PCR, and TCRdb holds only the in-frame ones, with some missing. This sample has about 620,000 clones, with about 16% found just once. The sample was naive CD4+ T cells from blood. The receptors come from a man aged 18 to 30 in good health. Both conserved end residues are part of each CDR3. Fields, in order: V gene, CDR3 protein.

TRBV2 CASRRTFTDTQYF
TRBV7-2 CASSSFRSQSYEQYF
TRBV13 CASIRLGQFEAFF
TRBV29-1 CSVGTGPGNTIYF
TRBV15 CATSRDAMYGYTF
TRBV5-4 CASRMDYNEQFF
TRBV2 CASSLRLAGDNEQFF
TRBV19 CASSIQGPEETQYF
TRBV7-3 CASSLLAGLNNEQFF
TRBV2 CASSELGTRGDTQYF
TRBV7-3 CASSLSLGTAYEQYF
TRBV7-9 CASSSTGGYTF
TRBV6-6 CASRNSGSSTDTQYF
TRBV19 CASSIEWVRGQPQHF
TRBV7-2 CASSKTGSSYEQYF
TRBV5-4 CASSLRADMNTEAFF
TRBV7-9 CAFNRGYEQYF
TRBV6-5 CASGERPGFTEAFF
TRBV7-9 CASTPAVSYEQYF
TRBV28 CASRVTGNTEAFF
TRBV5-1 CASSLAQGYEQYF
TRBV25-1 CASSGDWSYNEQFF
TRBV14 CASSLRTGGSSYEQYF
TRBV7-9 CASSQSTGAYQPQHF
TRBV5-1 CAGSFLGPNVLTF
TRBV15 CATRRQSNYGYTF
TRBV9 CASSVRPGQGAIGELFF
TRBV6-1 CASRTTRATTEAFF
TRBV27 CASSSAGLADNEQFF
TRBV12-5 CASARGAGVSTDTQYF
TRBV27 CASSHYRDETQKLFF
TRBV5-1 CASRDRGNTEAFF
TRBV19 CASSWRETQYF
TRBV7-2 CASSFVRGNNSPLHF
TRBV5-4 CASSFARDSRTDTQYF